These 30 T cell receptor beta chains originate from one sample sequenced in a study of blood T cell repertoires in COVID-19 (dated by TCRdb to 2018 to 2021). Receptor libraries were prepared by the immunoSEQ multiplex PCR assay. Drawn from immuneACCESS, this table holds only the in-frame rearrangements with V and J called that TCRdb kept. Clones are partly lost; checked studies trace under half to an unresolved V gene and leave the rest unexplained. The sample records about 480,000 clones, approximately 92% of which are singletons. 0.7% to 1% of the sample is taken by the ten largest. Sequences were obtained from peripheral blood. The receptor source for this set is a man in his late teens or twenties with COVID-19, enrolled during active disease.

This chain links TRBV5-1 with TRBJ2-5, with 7 bases aligning to TRBD1. The CDR3 totals 14 residues. V dropped 5 bases and J dropped 3; count of bases not matched to a gene: 7. Per germline, CDR1 SGHRS and CDR2 YFSETQ. DNA for the CDR3: TGCGCCAGCAGGGAAACAGGGGTCGAAGAGACCCAGTACTTC. This sequence encodes CASRETGVEETQYF.

J is TRBJ2-7 and V is TRBV29-1; the match to TRBD1 covers 9 bases. The germline V gene encodes CDR1 SQVTM and CDR2 ANQGSEA. V shed 8 bases, J shed 7 bases, and the junction held 18 bases outside the gene matches. The CDR3 spans 15 residues. The CDR3 DNA reads TGCAGCATCGGAGGACCGGGGACAGGGAATTGGGAGCAGTACTTC. It codes for CSIGGPGTGNWEQYF.

DNA for the CDR3: TGCGCCAGCAGCCAAGGGGCAGGGATGGTTCAGCCCCAGCATTTT. Translated: CASSQGAGMVQPQHF. The genes are TRBV4-1 and TRBJ1-5, with a weak D call TRBD1 (5 bases). The CDR3 is 15 amino acids. From germline, CDR1 is MGHRA and CDR2 YSYEKL. Trimming cost V 1 base and J 6 bases, with 13 bases left between them.

This clone was recorded only once. The genes are TRBV5-6 and TRBJ1-2; no firm D call. The germline gives CDR1 SGHDT, CDR2 YYEEEE. The CDR3 is made up of 14 amino acids. Trimming removed 2 bases from V and 1 base from J, with 9 bases in between. The DNA for the CDR3 is TGTGCCAGCAGCTTTTCCAGGATTAACTATGGCTACACCTTC. It codes for CASSFSRINYGYTF.

The chain is built from TRBV5-1 and TRBJ2-2, with 8 bases that match TRBD1. CDR3 length equals 16 residues. Germline V gives CDR1 SGHRS, CDR2 YFSETQ. J gave up 6 bases and V 0 bases, and 7 bases lay outside the gene matches. CDR3: CASSLGGQGRAGELFF. The CDR3 region has the DNA TGCGCCAGCAGCTTGGGAGGACAGGGAAGGGCCGGGGAGCTGTTTTTT.

The rearrangement uses TRBV19 and TRBJ1-1, with D perhaps matching TRBD1 (5 bases). Germline CDR1 reads LNHDA; CDR2 reads SQIVND (reference sequence). The V gene lost 4 bases and the J gene lost 4 bases, with 13 bases spanning the gap. The CDR3 contains 14 residues. The chain's CDR3 is CASSSPQGGTEAFF. In DNA, the CDR3 is TGTGCCAGTAGTAGCCCTCAGGGAGGCACTGAAGCTTTCTTT.

V gene TRBV28 combines with J gene TRBJ1-1; D perhaps matches TRBD1 (5 bases). Looked up from germline, CDR1 is MDHEN and CDR2 is SYDVKM. V shed 2 bases and J shed 5 bases, with 15 bases lying between them. The CDR3 contains 15 residues. The CDR3 spells CASSLLTGSGTEAFF. CDR3 sequence (DNA): TGTGCCAGCAGTTTACTCACAGGATCCGGGACTGAAGCTTTCTTT.

In this sample, this clone turned up once. J is TRBJ2-2 and V is TRBV27, with D perhaps TRBD2 (6 bases). The CDR3 extends over 14 amino acids. Germline V gene lookup returns CDR1 MNHEY and CDR2 SMNVEV (reference sequence). V lost 7 bases and J 3 bases, leaving 12 bases between the germline ends. Here the CDR3 reads CASTSGLYTGELFF. The CDR3 nucleotides read TGTGCCAGCACCTCGGGACTTTACACCGGGGAGCTGTTTTTT.

The rearrangement links TRBV12-5 to TRBJ2-1, with TRBD2 as a possible D gene (5 bases). Trimming shortened V by 0 bases and J by 10 bases, and 13 bases separated the two germline ends. This CDR3 has 14 amino acids. Germline-derived CDR1 and CDR2 are LGHNT and FRNRAP. Here the CDR3 DNA reads TGTGCTAGTGGTTTGGTACTAGGTAGTGGCGAGCAGTTCTTC. The encoded protein is CASGLVLGSGEQFF.

The table lists this clone with a count of one. The same CDR3 is also encoded by other DNA sequences in this sample. The genes are TRBV24-1 and TRBJ2-1; 8 nucleotides match TRBD1. CDR3 length: 13 amino acids. Per the germline V gene, CDR1 is KGHDR and CDR2 is SFDVKD. V dropped 2 bases and J dropped 15; count of bases not matched to a gene: 8. The CDR3 spells CATSDWDRLFLFF. CDR3 DNA: TGTGCCACCAGTGATTGGGACAGGCTCTTCTTGTTCTTC.

V and J are TRBV6-6 and TRBJ2-1; D gene unclear. This CDR3 has 15 amino acids. V was clipped by 6 bases and J by 4 bases, with 16 bases between them. Germline CDR1 reads MNHNY; CDR2 reads SVGAGI (reference sequence). CDR3 sequence reads: CASSSPVQRYNEQFF. The CDR3 nucleotides read TGTGCCAGCAGCAGCCCCGTGCAGAGGTACAATGAGCAGTTCTTC.

This chain connects TRBV4-2 to TRBJ2-2; D uncertain. Trimming shortened V by 1 base and J by 0 bases, and 9 bases separated the two germline ends. CDR3 length: 16 amino acids. Germline CDR1 and CDR2: LGHNA and YNFKEQ. CDR3 in amino acids: CASSQAMTSNTGELFF. The CDR3 nucleotides read TGTGCCAGCAGCCAAGCTATGACTTCGAACACCGGGGAGCTGTTTTTT.

The chain uses TRBV5-6 and TRBJ1-2; D may be TRBD1 (5 bases). Trimming took 4 bases from V and 5 from J, leaving 21 bases between them. Germline assignment: CDR1 SGHDT and CDR2 YYEEEE. The CDR3 contains 16 residues. CDR3: CASSLYRQSLNYGYTF. CDR3 bases: TGTGCCAGCAGCCTATACAGACAGAGCCTAAATTATGGCTACACCTTC.

This chain uses TRBV6-6 with TRBJ2-7; 9 nucleotides align to TRBD2. The CDR3 extends over 14 amino acids. Germline V gene data show CDR1 as MNHNY and CDR2 as SVGAGI (reference sequence). The V gene end was trimmed by 8 bases and the J gene end by 0 bases; junction bases not matched to a gene: 5. The CDR3 sequence: CASRRGGRSYEQYF. CDR3 DNA: TGTGCCAGCCGGCGGGGGGGACGCTCCTACGAGCAGTACTTC.

The gene calls are TRBV19 and TRBJ2-7; 8 nucleotides agree with TRBD1. Germline V CDR1 and CDR2: LNHDA, SQIVND (reference sequence). The CDR3 consists of 13 residues. Trimming cost V 6 bases and J 3 bases; bases outside gene matches: 4. The DNA for the CDR3 is TGTGCCAGTAGCGGACAGGGAGGCTACGAGCAGTACTTC. Translated: CASSGQGGYEQYF.

The chain uses TRBV29-1 and TRBJ2-7, with 7 bases fitting TRBD2. This CDR3 contains 14 residues. J was trimmed by 2 bases and V by 7 bases; bases with no gene match: 11. CDR1 is SQVTM, CDR2 ANQGSEA, per germline. CDR3 amino acids: CSAGEGRGAYEQYF. CDR3 coding DNA: TGCAGCGCCGGGGAGGGAAGGGGCGCCTACGAGCAGTACTTC.

The CDR3, as DNA: TGCGCCAGCAGCTTGGAAGCGGGGGGCTTCACCGGGGAGCTGTTTTTT. It encodes CASSLEAGGFTGELFF. The chain combines TRBV5-1 with TRBJ2-2, with 9 bases that match TRBD2. The CDR3 runs 16 residues. Germline assignment: CDR1 SGHRS and CDR2 YFSETQ. Trimming at V came to 0 bases and at J to 4 bases, leaving 4 bases not matched to a gene.

The rearrangement uses TRBV7-9 and TRBJ2-3; TRBD1 might be the D (5 bases). The V end was cut by 4 bases, the J end by 2 bases, with 16 bases between. Germline V gene data show CDR1 as SEHNR and CDR2 as FQNEAQ (reference sequence). The CDR3 totals 16 residues. The CDR3 is CASSSGSSGPTDTQYF. For the CDR3, the DNA is TGTGCCAGCAGCTCAGGGTCGTCGGGCCCCACAGATACGCAGTATTTT.

The table lists this clone with many counts. The gene calls are TRBV5-4 and TRBJ2-7; 11 bases agree with TRBD2. The J segment lost 3 bases and the V segment lost 2 bases, leaving 1 base of the junction unmatched. Per the germline V gene, CDR1 is SGHNT and CDR2 is YYREEE (reference sequence). This CDR3 spans 14 amino acids. This chain's CDR3 is CASSFGTSGYEQYF. Written as DNA, the CDR3 is TGTGCCAGCAGCTTTGGGACTAGCGGCTACGAGCAGTACTTC.

This clone was seen a few times. The rearrangement joins TRBV2 to TRBJ2-2; TRBD1 agrees at 9 bases. This CDR3 has 17 residues. Germline assignment: CDR1 SNHLY and CDR2 FYNNEI. The ends lost 7 bases at V and 5 bases at J; junction bases unmatched: 14. The CDR3 nucleotides read TGTGCCAGCACAAGACCCGGGACAGGGACCGTTACCGGGGAGCTGTTTTTT. It specifies CASTRPGTGTVTGELFF.

The V and J genes are TRBV5-6 and TRBJ1-2; 8 nucleotides agree with TRBD1. This CDR3 is 15 amino acids long. Germline V gene lookup returns CDR1 SGHDT and CDR2 YYEEEE. V dropped 4 bases and J dropped 7; count of bases not matched to a gene: 12. The CDR3 sequence: CASSPQGQGFIGYTF. CDR3 coding DNA: TGTGCCAGCAGCCCGCAAGGACAGGGATTCATTGGCTACACCTTC.

The genes are TRBV29-1 and TRBJ2-2; 7 bases line up with TRBD2. The CDR3 sequence is 16 residues long. Germline CDR1 SQVTM, CDR2 ANQGSEA. V shed 4 bases and J 3 bases; nucleotides not matched to a gene: 11. The CDR3 DNA is TGCAGCGTTGTTTTCGCCTCTAGCGGAGACACCGGGGAGCTGTTTTTT. The encoded protein is CSVVFASSGDTGELFF.

CDR3 amino acids: CATSRVRGSVEAFF. Written as DNA, the CDR3 is TGTGCCACCAGCAGAGTAAGAGGAAGTGTAGAAGCTTTCTTT. The chain is built from TRBV15 and TRBJ1-1, with no clear D. The CDR3 totals 14 residues. V dropped 1 base and J dropped 8 bases, with 14 bases sitting between them. CDR1 is LNHNV and CDR2 is YYDKDF in the germline V gene (reference sequence).

The rearrangement uses TRBV4-2 and TRBJ1-4; the match to TRBD1 covers 12 bases. Germline lookup yields CDR1 LGHNA and CDR2 YNFKEQ. V dropped 0 bases and J dropped 7; count of bases not matched to a gene: 9. There are 18 residues in the CDR3. This CDR3 reads CASSQDWGQGALGEKLFF. As DNA, the CDR3 is TGTGCCAGCAGCCAAGATTGGGGACAGGGGGCACTCGGTGAAAAACTGTTTTTT.

This clone was detected only once. J is TRBJ2-1 and V is TRBV2; 7 nucleotides align to TRBD1. V shed 2 bases and J 6 bases; nucleotides not matched to a gene: 1. Germline-derived CDR1 and CDR2 are SNHLY and FYNNEI. This CDR3 comprises 13 residues. DNA for the CDR3: TGTGCCAGCAGTGAAAACAGGGGCAATGAGCAGTTCTTC. This gives the protein CASSENRGNEQFF. Supplemented by reference TRBV2 and TRBJ2-1, the full variable domain reads EPEVTQTPSHQVTQMGQEVILRCVPISNHLYFYWYRQILGQKVEFLVSFYNNEISEKSEIFDDQFSVERPDGSNFTLKIRSTKLEDSAMYFCASSENRGNEQFFGPGTRLTVL.

The chain is built from TRBV18 and TRBJ2-7; perhaps TRBD1 as D (6 bases). The CDR3 has 13 residues. V was cut by 5 bases and J by 3 bases, with 11 bases left in between. Germline V gene lookup returns CDR1 KGHSH and CDR2 LQKENI. The CDR3 reads CASSAGQFYEQYF. In DNA form, the CDR3 reads TGTGCCAGCTCAGCCGGACAGTTCTACGAGCAGTACTTC.

This clone has more than one count but fewer than ten. The rearrangement links TRBV7-6 to TRBJ1-1; D is possibly TRBD1 (5 bases). With 1 base removed from V and 5 bases from J, the gap between germline ends came to 8 bases. This CDR3 is 13 amino acids long. Germline CDR1 and CDR2: SGHVS and FNYEAQ. The CDR3 DNA follows: TGTGCCAGCAGCTTAGACAGGACAACTGAAGCTTTCTTT. Amino acids: CASSLDRTTEAFF. Complete variable domain (other parts from reference TRBV7-6 and TRBJ1-1): GAGVSQSPRYKVTKRGQDVALRCDPISGHVSLYWYRQALGQGPEFLTYFNYEAQQDKSGLPNDRFSAERPEGSISTLTIQRTEQRDSAMYRCASSLDRTTEAFFGQGTRLTVV.

The chain combines TRBV15 with TRBJ1-5; D is possibly TRBD1 (6 bases). CDR1 and CDR2 (germline): LNHNV, YYDKDF (reference sequence). Trimming stripped 5 bases from V and 3 bases from J, with 14 bases between. This CDR3 region has 15 residues. DNA for the CDR3: TGTGCCACCAGCGAGAGCGGGGGCGACAATCAGCCCCAGCATTTT. Translated: CATSESGGDNQPQHF.

The gene calls are TRBV19 and TRBJ1-3, with TRBD1 matching 9 bases. Germline lookup yields CDR1 LNHDA and CDR2 SQIVND (reference sequence). The CDR3 loop spans 15 amino acids. With 6 bases clipped from V and 2 bases from J, the junction kept 5 bases outside the gene matches. The CDR3 region is CASSPQGATGNTIYF. CDR3 in DNA: TGTGCCAGTAGCCCACAGGGGGCCACTGGAAACACCATATATTTT.

The V call is TRBV19, the J call TRBJ2-7, with D uncertain. The germline V and J ends were trimmed by 3 bases and 1 base, with 7 bases remaining between them. The CDR3 consists of 13 residues. Germline CDR1 and CDR2: LNHDA and SQIVND (reference sequence). As DNA, the CDR3 is TGTGCCAGTAGTATTACTTCTTCCTACGAGCAGTACTTC. Its protein product is CASSITSSYEQYF.